This is a list of T cell receptor beta chains from one sample in a study of blood T cell repertoires in COVID-19. Assay: immunoSEQ multiplex PCR; the TCRdb copy retains only in-frame clones and omits some. This table has some 190,000 clones, approximately 82% appearing once. The specimen was peripheral blood. These receptors were obtained from an elderly woman with active or convalescent COVID-19. CDR3s include the opening cysteine and the closing phenylalanine or tryptophan. D genes are given only for firm matches. The size field is filled for only some rows; it gives once, few, many or a size class.

D	V	J	size	DNA	CDR3
NA	TRBV18	TRBJ2-1	NA	TGTGCCAGCTCAGGGTTCGGAGGGGATTCTGGTGGTGAGCAGTTCTTC	CASSGFGGDSGGEQFF
NA	TRBV20-1	TRBJ1-1	NA	TGCAGTGCTAGTGAAATTGGCAGGAACACTGAAGCTTTCTTT	CSASEIGRNTEAFF
NA	TRBV11-2	TRBJ1-1	NA	TGTGCCAGCAGCTTAGGAGGGTCCATGGACACTGAAGCTTTCTTT	CASSLGGSMDTEAFF
TRBD1	TRBV28	TRBJ1-4	NA	TGTGCCAGCAGTACTCAGACAGGGTTTGGTGAAAAACTGTTTTTT	CASSTQTGFGEKLFF
NA	TRBV28	TRBJ1-1	once	TGTGCCAGCAATACAAGAAGTCATCCGAACACTGAAGCTTTCTTT	CASNTRSHPNTEAFF
NA	TRBV19	TRBJ1-3	few	TGTGCCACCCGGGACGGGAGCTCTGGAAACACCATATATTTT	CATRDGSSGNTIYF
NA	TRBV7-9	TRBJ2-1	once	TGTGCCAGCAGCTTATTGCGGGTGAAATACAATGAGCAGTTCTTC	CASSLLRVKYNEQFF
TRBD1	TRBV14	TRBJ2-3	NA	TGTGCCAGCAGCCAAGATCGGGACAGGGGACCAGATACGCAGTATTTT	CASSQDRDRGPDTQYF
NA	TRBV15	TRBJ2-3	NA	TGTGCCACCAGCAGAGTCATTAGCACAGATACGCAGTATTTT	CATSRVISTDTQYF
TRBD1	TRBV19	TRBJ1-1	NA	TGTGCCAGTAGTAGGGACAGCTTGAACACTGAAGCTTTCTTT	CASSRDSLNTEAFF
TRBD1	TRBV19	TRBJ1-3	few	TGTGCCAGTAGATTGACGGACAGGGGCATGGACACCATATATTTT	CASRLTDRGMDTIYF
TRBD2	TRBV19	TRBJ2-7	NA	TGTGCCAGTAGCCTCGGCGGGAGAGGGGCCTACGAGCAGTACTTC	CASSLGGRGAYEQYF